Only a few counts were recorded for the clone carrying this T cell receptor beta chain. Antigen unknown. A second PCR, run for about 6 to 12 cycles, used a sample-barcoded 5' primer plus a J-beta primer mix. One entry per CDR3 protein, called by TCRdb with MiXCR from the 5' RACE reads. Of approximately 800,000 distinct CDR3 sequences listed, more than 45% were seen once; the top ten hold 20% to 25%. CDR1 is SGHTA and CDR2 is FQGNSA in the germline V gene. The V end lost 3 bases, the J end lost 2 bases, and 13 bases lay between the germline ends. The CDR3 runs 15 residues. The data derive from a study of blood T cells in healthy people across ages. About the research overall: In model experiments, template switching was able to capture about one barcoded beta molecule for every two T cells that were present. Points from the study as a whole: Naive CD4+ cells and diversity were both higher in long-lived donors than in aged donors. Not knowing donor CMV status may have confounded expanded clonotype changes. One million T cells yielded diversity estimates that were considered underestimates.

The sequencing input was blood. This sequence joins TRBV7-2 and TRBJ1-2; perhaps TRBD1 as D (6 bases). The receptor was derived from a man under 40 in good health. CDR3 residues: CASSFYETGNYGYTF. CDR3 DNA: TGTGCCAGCAGCTTTTATGAGACAGGCAACTATGGCTACACCTTC.